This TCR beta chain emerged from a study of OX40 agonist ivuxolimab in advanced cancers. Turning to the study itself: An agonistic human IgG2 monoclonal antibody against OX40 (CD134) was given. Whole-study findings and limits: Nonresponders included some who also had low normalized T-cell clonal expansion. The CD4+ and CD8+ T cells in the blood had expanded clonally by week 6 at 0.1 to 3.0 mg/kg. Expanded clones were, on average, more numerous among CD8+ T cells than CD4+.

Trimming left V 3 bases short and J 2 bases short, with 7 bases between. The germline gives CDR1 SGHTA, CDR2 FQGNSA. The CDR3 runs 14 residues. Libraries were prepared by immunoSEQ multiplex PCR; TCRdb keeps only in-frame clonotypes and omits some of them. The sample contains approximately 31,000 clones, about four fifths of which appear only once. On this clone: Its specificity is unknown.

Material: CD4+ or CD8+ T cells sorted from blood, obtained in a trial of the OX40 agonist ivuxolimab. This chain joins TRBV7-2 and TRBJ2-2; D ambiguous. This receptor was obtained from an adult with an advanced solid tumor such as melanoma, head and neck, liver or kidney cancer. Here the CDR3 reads CASSFSINTGELFF. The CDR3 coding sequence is TGTGCCAGCAGCTTCAGTATAAACACCGGGGAGCTGTTTTTT.